The 23 T cell receptor beta chains below all came from one sample that was sequenced in a study of shared clonotypes between healthy human individuals. Only in-frame clones appear in the TCRdb table, and some are missing; sequencing was by immunoSEQ multiplex PCR. The table lists a few million clones, more than 80% of them singletons. The material sequenced was naive CD4+ T cells from PBMCs. Subset denoted: CD45RA+ positively selected. These receptors originate from a man younger than 30 in good health. Some clones in this sample may be carry-over from other donors' samples.

A remark on this clone: Other DNA sequences in the same sample also yield this CDR3. The V and J genes are TRBV6-1 and TRBJ1-5; the D gene is possibly TRBD1 (5 bases). Germline V gene sequence: CDR1 MNHNS, CDR2 SASEGT. With 0 bases removed from V and 3 bases from J, the gap between germline ends came to 9 bases. This CDR3 spans 15 amino acids. The chain's CDR3 is CASSEAGGSNQPQHF. CDR3 nucleotides: TGTGCCAGCAGTGAAGCGGGGGGATCCAATCAGCCCCAGCATTTT.

The sample holds one count of this clone. This chain joins TRBV30 and TRBJ1-1, with a tentative D call TRBD1 (5 bases). This CDR3 spans 13 amino acids. Germline V gene sequence: CDR1 GTSNPN, CDR2 SVGIG (reference sequence). V gave up 5 bases and J gave up 4 bases, with 14 bases separating them. CDR3: CAWRLTGSTEAFF. The DNA of the CDR3 is TGTGCCTGGCGTCTAACAGGTAGCACTGAAGCTTTCTTT.

The chain links TRBV5-1 to TRBJ2-7; a possible D gene is TRBD2 (6 bases). CDR3 length: 16 amino acids. V was clipped by 1 base and J by 0 bases, with 14 bases between them. Germline assignment: CDR1 SGHRS and CDR2 YFSETQ. The CDR3 DNA reads as TGCGCCAGCAGCTTGCCCCGACGGGACTCCTCCTACGAGCAGTACTTC. Amino acids: CASSLPRRDSSYEQYF.

The V and J genes are TRBV5-6 and TRBJ1-1; 8 nucleotides align to TRBD1. Germline V gene lookup returns CDR1 SGHDT and CDR2 YYEEEE. The ends lost 0 bases at V and 5 bases at J; junction bases unmatched: 6. This CDR3 has 15 amino acids. The CDR3 protein is CASSLVVTGETEAFF. Written as DNA, the CDR3 is TGTGCCAGCAGCTTGGTAGTGACAGGGGAGACTGAAGCTTTCTTT.

The V gene is TRBV7-9, the J gene TRBJ1-2; possibly TRBD1 for D (6 bases). The germline V and J ends were trimmed by 5 bases and 5 bases, with 24 bases remaining between them. The CDR3 length is 17 residues. Germline loops: CDR1 SEHNR, CDR2 FQNEAQ (reference sequence). The CDR3 loop is CASSRPSLGLTGYGYTF. CDR3 sequence (DNA): TGTGCCAGCAGCCGTCCTTCGCTAGGTCTTACAGGGTATGGCTACACCTTC.

In this sample, this clone turned up once. The gene calls are TRBV5-4 and TRBJ2-5; D gene ambiguous. This CDR3 is 15 amino acids long. With 7 bases removed from V and 0 bases from J, the gap between germline ends came to 16 bases. Germline values: CDR1 SGHNT, CDR2 YYREEE (reference sequence). CDR3 coding DNA: TGTGCCAGCCACGACCCAAGAGAGTACCAAGAGACCCAGTACTTC. Translation gives CASHDPREYQETQYF.

The rearrangement uses TRBV15 and TRBJ2-7; 11 nucleotides line up with TRBD1. The V and J ends lost 6 bases and 2 bases, in that order; junction bases with no gene match: 6. CDR3 length: 15 amino acids. The germline gives CDR1 LNHNV, CDR2 YYDKDF (reference sequence). CDR3 residues: CATRRPGQGAYEQYF. The DNA for the CDR3 is TGTGCCACCAGGAGACCGGGACAGGGGGCCTACGAGCAGTACTTC.

The CDR3 here is CASAHSSSVTYF. CDR3 bases: TGTGCCAGTGCCCACTCTAGCTCGGTGACATACTTC. The gene calls are TRBV28 and TRBJ2-5; D is possibly TRBD2 (5 bases). Germline CDR1 MDHEN, CDR2 SYDVKM. The CDR3 runs 12 residues. V lost 9 bases, J lost 14 bases, and 22 bases lay in between.

This clone was seen once. V usage is TRBV5-1 and J usage is TRBJ2-1; 9 bases agree with TRBD1. Germline CDR1 SGHRS, CDR2 YFSETQ. The CDR3 contains 14 residues. V trimming: 4 bases; J trimming: 8 bases; junction bases outside the gene matches: 7. In DNA form, the CDR3 reads TGCGCCAGCAGCAAAATACAGGGGGCCGATGAGCAGTTCTTC. Its protein product is CASSKIQGADEQFF.

CDR3 nucleotides: TGTGCCAGCAGGGTCGGCGGGAGGGCCCGTAATGAGCAGTTCTTC. Protein sequence: CASRVGGRARNEQFF. The rearrangement links TRBV13 to TRBJ2-1, with 9 bases identical to TRBD2. Unmatched junction bases numbered 10, after V lost 6 bases and J lost 7 bases. The CDR3 has 15 amino acids. Germline CDR1 reads PRHDT; CDR2 reads FYEKMQ (reference sequence).

The V gene is TRBV5-1, the J gene TRBJ2-5; D remains unclear. Between the trimmed V and J ends, which lost 0 bases and 4 bases, there was a span of 7 bases. The germline V gene has CDR1 SGHRS and CDR2 YFSETQ. This CDR3 region has 13 residues. Written as DNA, the CDR3 is TGCGCCAGCAGCTTGGGGAGTAGAGAGACCCAGTACTTC. Protein product: CASSLGSRETQYF.

This clone was seen once. The DNA for the CDR3 is TGTGCCTGGACACAGGGTTTGGATACGCAGTATTTT. Amino acids: CAWTQGLDTQYF. V gene TRBV30 combines with J gene TRBJ2-3, with D perhaps TRBD1 (6 bases). Germline V gives CDR1 GTSNPN, CDR2 SVGIG (reference sequence). V lost 4 bases and J lost 6, with 11 bases in between. The CDR3 is made up of 12 amino acids.

With regard to this clone: At the DNA level, this CDR3 is encoded by other sequences in the same sample as well. The chain has TRBV5-1 and TRBJ2-5, with D possibly matching TRBD2 (5 bases). This CDR3 is 14 amino acids long. V was clipped by 1 base and J by 4 bases, with 11 bases between them. Germline CDR1 reads SGHRS; CDR2 reads YFSETQ. The CDR3 sequence: CASSLLGSGETQYF. DNA for the CDR3: TGCGCCAGCAGCTTGCTGGGGAGTGGAGAGACCCAGTACTTC.

This chain links TRBV2 with TRBJ2-2; D might be TRBD2 (6 bases). This CDR3 has 14 residues. V lost 9 bases, J lost 1 base, and 12 bases lay in between. Germline lookup yields CDR1 SNHLY and CDR2 FYNNEI. In DNA, the CDR3 is TGTGCCAGGGGATCGCGGGGGAACACCGGGGAGCTGTTTTTT. Translated: CARGSRGNTGELFF.

The chain joins TRBV25-1 to TRBJ2-5, with 9 bases aligning to TRBD1. The CDR3 consists of 14 residues. Per germline, CDR1 MGHDK and CDR2 SYGVNS. The V and J ends lost 6 bases and 2 bases, in that order; junction bases with no gene match: 4. The CDR3 loop reads CASRTGGGQETQYF. CDR3 coding DNA: TGTGCCAGCAGGACAGGGGGAGGGCAAGAGACCCAGTACTTC.

V is TRBV9 and J is TRBJ2-2; D may be TRBD1 (5 bases). The CDR3 is 17 amino acids. Germline V gives CDR1 SGDLS, CDR2 YYNGEE. V shed 4 bases and J shed 2 bases, with 18 bases lying between them. The CDR3 spells CASSHYGPGYNTGELFF. The CDR3 DNA is TGTGCCAGCAGCCACTATGGACCAGGGTATAACACCGGGGAGCTGTTTTTT.

This chain joins TRBV4-1 and TRBJ1-4; 8 nucleotides align to TRBD1. J lost 10 bases, V lost 9 bases, and 16 bases had no gene match. CDR1 is MGHRA and CDR2 is YSYEKL in the germline V gene. The CDR3 extends over 15 amino acids. The CDR3: CASTGQGAPRGKLFF. CDR3 in DNA: TGCGCCAGTACCGGACAGGGAGCCCCTCGGGGAAAACTGTTTTTT.

The J gene is TRBJ1-1, the V gene TRBV15, with a possible D match to TRBD1 (6 bases). The CDR3 is 18 residues long. Germline V gene lookup returns CDR1 LNHNV and CDR2 YYDKDF (reference sequence). Trimming took 5 bases from V and 1 from J, leaving 23 bases between them. The CDR3: CATSRSTFYREQNTEAFF. CDR3 sequence (DNA): TGTGCCACCAGCCGTAGCACTTTCTACAGGGAACAGAACACTGAAGCTTTCTTT.

A single count supports this clone. This rearrangement joins TRBV5-1 to TRBJ2-3; perhaps TRBD2 as D (7 bases). Germline V gene lookup returns CDR1 SGHRS and CDR2 YFSETQ. Deletions cut 4 bases from V and 0 bases from J, with 18 bases between. This CDR3 has 17 amino acids. The CDR3 sequence is CASSPTFGGPSTDTQYF. CDR3 in DNA: TGCGCCAGCAGCCCAACTTTCGGGGGGCCAAGCACAGATACGCAGTATTTT.

The J gene is TRBJ2-5, the V gene TRBV28; no clear D. Germline values: CDR1 MDHEN, CDR2 SYDVKM. There are 16 residues in the CDR3. V lost 6 bases and J 5 bases, leaving 22 bases between the germline ends. CDR3 DNA sequence: TGTGCCAGCAGATCCCGTATAATGGGCGGATTGGAGACCCAGTACTTC. It is translated as CASRSRIMGGLETQYF.

The chain recombines TRBV5-1 with TRBJ2-1; 12 bases map to TRBD2. The trim removed 7 bases at V and 8 bases at J, leaving 10 bases unmatched. Per the germline V gene, CDR1 is SGHRS and CDR2 is YFSETQ. The CDR3 is made up of 15 amino acids. The CDR3 nucleotides read TGCGCCAGCGAAGTACTAGCGGGAGGTTTGGATGAGCAGTTCTTC. Residues: CASEVLAGGLDEQFF.

This clone was recorded a few times. This chain links TRBV29-1 with TRBJ1-1; D remains unclear. The germline V and J ends were trimmed by 4 bases and 4 bases, with 13 bases remaining between them. Looked up from germline, CDR1 is SQVTM and CDR2 is ANQGSEA. The length of the CDR3 is 13 residues. This chain's CDR3 is CSVGRIFGTEAFF. The CDR3 DNA sequence: TGCAGCGTTGGCCGTATTTTCGGCACTGAAGCTTTCTTT.

The chain couples TRBV9 to TRBJ1-1, with a possible D match to TRBD1 (5 bases). The CDR3 covers 14 residues. Germline V lookup: CDR1 SGDLS, CDR2 YYNGEE. V was clipped by 3 bases and J by 2 bases, with 11 bases between them. Here the CDR3 reads CASSEDRDNTEAFF. The CDR3, as DNA: TGTGCCAGCAGCGAAGACCGGGACAACACTGAAGCTTTCTTT.